These 25 T cell receptor beta chains were sequenced from one sample in a study of OX40 agonist ivuxolimab in advanced cancers. The protocol was immunoSEQ multiplex PCR, while the TCRdb copy is restricted to in-frame clones and leaves out a portion. The top ten clones hold roughly 1.6% of a sample with about 68,000 clones, 80% to 90% of them seen once. Source: CD4+ or CD8+ T cells sorted from blood, taken in a trial of the OX40 agonist ivuxolimab. These receptors originate from an adult with an advanced solid tumor such as melanoma, head and neck, liver or kidney cancer.

This clone was detected a few times. Here the CDR3 reads CAISAGTGERSNYGYTF. CDR3 DNA sequence: TGTGCCATCAGCGCGGGGACAGGGGAGAGGTCTAACTATGGCTACACCTTC. J is TRBJ1-2 and V is TRBV10-3, with 10 positions matching TRBD1. With V trimmed by 6 bases and J by 0 bases, 10 bases remained unmatched. Germline CDR1 reads ENHRY; CDR2 reads SYGVKD. This CDR3 is 17 amino acids long.

CDR3 nucleotide sequence: TGTGCCAGCATCCCGGACACCGCCTACGAGCAGTACTTC. Protein sequence: CASIPDTAYEQYF. The chain couples TRBV5-5 to TRBJ2-7, with D maybe TRBD1 (5 bases). This CDR3 region has 13 residues. Trimming took 6 bases from V and 2 from J, leaving 12 bases between them. Germline values: CDR1 SGHKS, CDR2 YYEKEE (reference sequence).

The V and J genes are TRBV18 and TRBJ2-3; D ambiguous. Germline CDR1 is KGHSH and CDR2 is LQKENI. The CDR3 totals 13 residues. Trimming removed 2 bases at V and 2 bases at J, with 5 bases between. CDR3 sequence: CASSPGITDTQYF. The DNA of the CDR3 is TGTGCCAGCTCACCAGGAATCACAGATACGCAGTATTTT.

Only one count was recorded for this clone. The CDR3 sequence: CASSRTRVTEAFF. CDR3 nucleotide sequence: TGTGCCAGCAGCCGTACCAGGGTCACTGAAGCTTTCTTT. The chain has TRBV28 and TRBJ1-1; possible D gene TRBD1, 5 bases. This CDR3 is built from 13 residues. Germline V gene data show CDR1 as MDHEN and CDR2 as SYDVKM. V lost 6 bases to trimming and J lost 4 bases, with 12 bases between them.

The chain couples TRBV5-8 to TRBJ2-5, with 8 bases matching TRBD1. From germline, CDR1 is SGHTS and CDR2 YDEGEE. The CDR3 totals 13 residues. V gave up 5 bases and J gave up 5 bases; unmatched junction bases: 5. CDR3 coding DNA: TGTGCCAGCAGAGAGACAGGGGAGGAGACCCAGTACTTC. Encoded protein: CASRETGEETQYF.

This chain uses TRBV5-4 with TRBJ2-5; 7 nucleotides agree with TRBD1. V gave up 4 bases and J gave up 3 bases; unmatched junction bases: 6. The CDR3 extends over 14 amino acids. CDR1 SGHNT and CDR2 YYREEE come from the germline V gene (reference sequence). Here the CDR3 DNA reads TGTGCCAGCAGCCCCCGACAGGGTGAAGAGACCCAGTACTTC. Translation: CASSPRQGEETQYF.

Comments on this clone: The junction does not match germline at one end; this may be a read error. The V gene is TRBV11-1, the J gene TRBJ1-4; the D is unclear. Germline V gives CDR1 SGHAT, CDR2 FQDESV (reference sequence). The CDR3 totals 12 residues. In nucleotides, the CDR3 is TGTGCCAGCAGCTTAGTTGACTCGGCCCCGGTTTTT. This sequence encodes CASSLVDSAPVF.

The V gene is TRBV23-1, the J gene TRBJ2-3; D is unclear. TRBV23-1 is recorded as an ORF, its role being uncertain. There are 17 residues in the CDR3. V was shortened by 0 bases and J by 2 bases, with 15 bases between the two germline ends. The CDR3 loop is CASSQSLEQIFTDTQYF. CDR3 DNA: TGCGCCAGCAGTCAATCGCTGGAACAGATCTTCACAGATACGCAGTATTTT.

The chain couples TRBV28 to TRBJ1-2; the D gene is possibly TRBD1 (6 bases). Trimming removed 3 bases from V and 8 bases from J, with 10 bases in between. The CDR3 has 12 amino acids. Germline V gene sequence: CDR1 MDHEN, CDR2 SYDVKM. The CDR3 coding sequence is TGTGCCAGCAGTTTCGTACAGGGCGGCTACACCTTC. Translated: CASSFVQGGYTF.

The chain uses TRBV6-5 and TRBJ2-1; 12 positions agree with TRBD2. This CDR3 is 14 amino acids long. Germline V gives CDR1 MNHEY, CDR2 SVGAGI. With 6 bases clipped from V and 8 bases from J, the junction kept 5 bases outside the gene matches. The CDR3 is CASRDLAGGYEQFF. The CDR3 DNA follows: TGTGCCAGCAGGGACCTAGCGGGAGGGTATGAGCAGTTCTTC.

The V call is TRBV9, the J call TRBJ1-4; D is uncertain. Trimming shortened V by 3 bases and J by 0 bases, and 9 bases separated the two germline ends. The CDR3 runs 15 residues. CDR1 is SGDLS, CDR2 YYNGEE, per germline. The CDR3, as DNA: TGTGCCAGCAGCGAGGGCCCTGCAACTAATGAAAAACTGTTTTTT. Amino acid sequence: CASSEGPATNEKLFF.

The V gene is TRBV5-1, the J gene TRBJ2-5, with 9 bases that match TRBD2. This CDR3 spans 15 amino acids. Germline assignment: CDR1 SGHRS and CDR2 YFSETQ. The ends lost 2 bases at V and 4 bases at J; junction bases unmatched: 6. The CDR3 DNA sequence: TGCGCCAGCAGCTTCGCGGGAGGGCTCGGAGAGACCCAGTACTTC. It specifies CASSFAGGLGETQYF.

The chain joins TRBV13 to TRBJ1-3, with D possibly TRBD1 on 6 matching bases. V gave up 0 bases and J gave up 2 bases, with 17 bases separating them. Germline-derived CDR1 and CDR2 are PRHDT and FYEKMQ (reference sequence). The CDR3 is 18 amino acids. Here the CDR3 DNA reads TGTGCCAGCAGCTTAGGCCCGGGTAACAGGGTTCCTGGAAACACCATATATTTT. Its translation is CASSLGPGNRVPGNTIYF.

The CDR3 nucleotides are TGTGCCAGCAGCATCGGGTCTCAGCCCCAGCATTTT. It specifies CASSIGSQPQHF. J is TRBJ1-5 and V is TRBV5-6; D is ambiguous. The V gene's germline CDR1 is SGHDT and CDR2 YYEEEE. The CDR3 length is 12 residues. The germline V and J ends were trimmed by 4 bases and 6 bases, with 8 bases remaining between them.

The gene calls are TRBV7-8 and TRBJ1-1; maybe TRBD1 (5 bases). V lost 6 bases and J 1 base, leaving 12 bases between the germline ends. Germline V CDR1 and CDR2: SGHVS, FQNEAQ. The CDR3 is 14 residues long. The CDR3 reads CASRGGTSNTEAFF. The CDR3 nucleotides are TGTGCCAGCAGGGGGGGGACCTCGAACACTGAAGCTTTCTTT.

The V and J genes are TRBV7-2 and TRBJ2-5; 7 bases agree with TRBD1. The length of the CDR3 is 15 residues. The J segment lost 4 bases and the V segment lost 2 bases, leaving 7 bases of the junction unmatched. CDR1 SGHTA and CDR2 FQGNSA come from the germline V gene. The CDR3 is CASSLMGRQGETQYF. CDR3 sequence (DNA): TGTGCCAGCAGCTTAATGGGTCGACAGGGAGAGACCCAGTACTTC.

This clone appeared a single time. This chain uses TRBV11-2 with TRBJ2-5, with TRBD1 identical over 8 bases. The CDR3 totals 15 residues. Germline loops: CDR1 SGHAT, CDR2 FQNNGV. After removal of 5 bases from V and 5 bases from J, the junction contained 10 bases not matched to a gene. This CDR3 reads CASSTRGRARETQYF. The CDR3 nucleotides read TGTGCCAGCAGCACCAGGGGGCGAGCGAGGGAGACCCAGTACTTC.

This chain connects TRBV10-2 to TRBJ1-4, with D possibly being TRBD1 (6 bases). The germline gives CDR1 WSHSY, CDR2 SAAADI. V lost 3 bases to trimming and J lost 7 bases, with 12 bases between them. This CDR3 has 14 amino acids. The CDR3 DNA is TGCGCCAGCAGTGATGGGGGGCGCCGTGAAAAACTGTTTTTT. Translated, it gives CASSDGGRREKLFF.

The chain recombines TRBV27 with TRBJ1-3; the D gene is possibly TRBD1 (6 bases). Trimming took off 5 bases at V and 0 bases at J, with 14 bases between the two ends. Germline V lookup: CDR1 MNHEY, CDR2 SMNVEV (reference sequence). CDR3 size: 16 residues. The CDR3 coding sequence is TGTGCCAGCAGTCCCGGGGACATCTACTCTGGAAACACCATATATTTT. Translation: CASSPGDIYSGNTIYF.

This clone appeared once. The V gene is TRBV18, the J gene TRBJ1-4; no clear D. The CDR3 covers 16 residues. Germline V gene sequence: CDR1 KGHSH, CDR2 LQKENI. Trimming removed 5 bases at V and 0 bases at J, with 13 bases between. CDR3 DNA sequence: TGTGCCAGCTCAACACTCCCATATGCAACTAATGAAAAACTGTTTTTT. As protein: CASSTLPYATNEKLFF.

The CDR3 loop is CASSTNRDSHGYTF. DNA of the CDR3: TGTGCCAGCAGTACCAACAGGGATAGCCATGGCTACACCTTC. This chain joins TRBV6-5 and TRBJ1-2; possibly TRBD1 for D (6 bases). Trimming took 5 bases from V and 6 from J, leaving 16 bases between them. The CDR3 is 14 amino acids. The germline V gene has CDR1 MNHEY and CDR2 SVGAGI.

This clone was found once. V gene TRBV18 combines with J gene TRBJ2-4; D might be TRBD1 (6 bases). The CDR3 length is 20 residues. Trimming shortened V by 3 bases and J by 0 bases, and 24 bases separated the two germline ends. CDR1 is KGHSH, CDR2 LQKENI, per germline. The CDR3 DNA follows: TGTGCCAGCTCACCCCAAGAGGGGGTCAGCCAAATACTAGCCAAAAACATTCAGTACTTC. It translates to CASSPQEGVSQILAKNIQYF.

V usage is TRBV15 and J usage is TRBJ1-1, with 10 positions matching TRBD1. V lost 2 bases and J lost 6; bases outside the gene matches: 9. Germline V lookup: CDR1 LNHNV, CDR2 YYDKDF (reference sequence). The length of the CDR3 is 16 residues. In DNA, the CDR3 is TGTGCCACCAGCAGACTCGGGACAGGGGTCTTCCCTGAAGCTTTCTTT. This codes for CATSRLGTGVFPEAFF.

V usage is TRBV7-8 and J usage is TRBJ2-1, with 12 nucleotides matching TRBD2. Germline loops: CDR1 SGHVS, CDR2 FQNEAQ. V lost 4 bases to trimming and J lost 6 bases; unmatched junction nucleotides: 1. This CDR3 is 14 amino acids long. CDR3 region: CASSSSGRANEQFF. The CDR3 nucleotides are TGTGCCAGCAGCTCTAGCGGGAGGGCCAATGAGCAGTTCTTC. Combining the CDR3 with reference TRBV7-8 and TRBJ2-1 gives the whole variable domain GAGVSQSPRYKVAKRGQDVALRCDPISGHVSLFWYQQALGQGPEFLTYFQNEAQLDKSGLPSDRFFAERPEGSVSTLKIQRTQQEDSAVYLCASSSSGRANEQFFGPGTRLTVL.

The CDR3 DNA follows: TGTGCCAGCAGGGACAGGGAAGATATGGTTCGGCCCCAGCATTTT. Translation: CASRDREDMVRPQHF. The V and J genes are TRBV6-4 and TRBJ1-5; 8 bases agree with TRBD1. The V and J ends lost 6 bases and 9 bases, in that order; junction bases with no gene match: 13. This CDR3 contains 15 residues. From germline, CDR1 is MRHNA and CDR2 SNTAGT.